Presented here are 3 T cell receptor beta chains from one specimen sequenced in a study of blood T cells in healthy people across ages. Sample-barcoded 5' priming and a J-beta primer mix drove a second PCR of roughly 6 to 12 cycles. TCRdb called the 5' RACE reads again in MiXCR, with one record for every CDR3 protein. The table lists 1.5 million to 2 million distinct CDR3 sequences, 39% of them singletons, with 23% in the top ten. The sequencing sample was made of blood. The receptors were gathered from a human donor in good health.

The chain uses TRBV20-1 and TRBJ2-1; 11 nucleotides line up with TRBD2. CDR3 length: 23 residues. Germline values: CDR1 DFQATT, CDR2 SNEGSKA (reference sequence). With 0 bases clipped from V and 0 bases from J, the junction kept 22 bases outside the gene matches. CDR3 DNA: TGCAGTGCTAGAGATCAAGGTAGCGGGGGGGACTTCCTCCAGATAAGCTCCTACAATGAGCAGTTCTTC. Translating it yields CSARDQGSGGDFLQISSYNEQFF.

The CDR3 sequence is CASSLGGSGGNEQYF. As DNA, the CDR3 is TGCGCCAGCAGCTTGGGTGGTAGCGGGGGAAATGAGCAGTACTTC. The chain has TRBV5-1 and TRBJ2-4; 9 nucleotides line up with TRBD2. The CDR3 has 15 amino acids. J lost 13 bases, V lost 0 bases, and 11 bases had no gene match. Looked up from germline, CDR1 is SGHRS and CDR2 is YFSETQ.

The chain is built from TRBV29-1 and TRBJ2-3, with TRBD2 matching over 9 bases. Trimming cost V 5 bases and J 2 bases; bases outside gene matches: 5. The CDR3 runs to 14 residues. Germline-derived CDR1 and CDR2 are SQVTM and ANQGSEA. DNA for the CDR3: TGCAGCGTTACCGAGCGGGGGGCCACAGATACGCAGTATTTT. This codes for CSVTERGATDTQYF.